This T cell receptor (beta chain) originates from a study of T cells in Graves' hyperthyroidism and ophthalmopathy. Regarding the study as a whole: Blood also carried most thyroid clonotypes expanded above 0.001.

This CDR3 spans 13 amino acids. V lost 1 base and J 6 bases, leaving 7 bases between the germline ends. CDR1 and CDR2 from the germline V gene are LNHDA and SQIVND (reference sequence). Exclusion of patients followed from uncontrolled infection, other autoimmune disease, pregnancy or lactation. Each diagnosis was grounded in clinical symptoms, serum thyroxine and TRAb, thyroid ultrasound, and orbital computed tomography. Comment on this clonotype: The antigen remains undetermined.

Amplified TCR beta CDR3 regions came from RNA transcripts. The study used the HTBI primer set for a first-round RT-PCR of the TCR CDR3. Using its own MiXCR run on the multiplex PCR reads, TCRdb lists one record per CDR3 protein. Among about 720,000 distinct CDR3 sequences listed, about 19% were seen once. This sequence originates from a woman in her forties or fifties with Graves' hyperthyroidism that later progressed to Graves' ophthalmopathy. This chain links TRBV19 with TRBJ2-1; D not resolved. Sequenced material: blood. For the CDR3, the DNA is TGTGCCAGTAGTATAGTGACGGCCAATGAGCAGTTCTTC. Translating gives CASSIVTANEQFF.